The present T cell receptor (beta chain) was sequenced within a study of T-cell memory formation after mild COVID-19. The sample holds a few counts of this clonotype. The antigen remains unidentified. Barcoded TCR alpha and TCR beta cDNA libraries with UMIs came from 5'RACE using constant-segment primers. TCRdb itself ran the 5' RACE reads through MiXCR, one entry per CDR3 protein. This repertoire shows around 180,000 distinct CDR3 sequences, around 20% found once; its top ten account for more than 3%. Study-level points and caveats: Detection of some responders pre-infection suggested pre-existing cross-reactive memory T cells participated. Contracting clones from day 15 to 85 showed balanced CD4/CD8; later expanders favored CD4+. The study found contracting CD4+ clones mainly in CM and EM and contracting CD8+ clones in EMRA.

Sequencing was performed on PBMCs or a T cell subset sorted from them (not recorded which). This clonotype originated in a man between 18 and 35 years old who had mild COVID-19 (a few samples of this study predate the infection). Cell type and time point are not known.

This CDR3 is CASSPSGDTDTQYF. CDR3 bases: TGCGCCAGCAGCCCGAGCGGTGACACAGATACGCAGTATTTT. V and J are TRBV4-3 and TRBJ2-3; D is possibly TRBD2 (5 bases). Germline CDR1 is LGHNA and CDR2 is YSLEER. Trimming pared 4 bases from V and 2 bases from J, leaving 10 bases between. The CDR3 has 14 residues.